The 18 T cell receptor beta chains given below trace back to one sample, sequenced in a study of cytomegalovirus exposure and HLA in healthy donors (dated by TCRdb to 2017 to 2019). Libraries were built with the immunoSEQ multiplex PCR assay. For the multiplex PCR, a mixture combining 60 forward primers for TCR Vbeta segments and 13 reverse primers for TCR Jbeta segments was used. TCRdb carries this immuneACCESS record with in-frame sequences only. Its versions omit some clonotypes, under half of them owing to an unresolved V gene in the studies checked, with the rest unexplained. The sample contains approximately 160,000 clones, almost 85% of them found a single time. 4% to 6% of the sample rests with the top ten. Sample: PBMCs. Receptors originate from a girl between 10 and 17 years old in good health and CMV-seropositive.

The chain has TRBV18 and TRBJ1-6, with 10 bases identical to TRBD1. This CDR3 comprises 15 residues. The V segment lost 3 bases and the J segment 8 bases; nucleotides outside the gene matches: 4. Per the germline V gene, CDR1 is KGHSH and CDR2 is LQKENI. The CDR3 sequence is CASSPPGTGDSPLHF. In DNA, the CDR3 is TGTGCCAGCTCACCGCCCGGGACAGGGGATTCACCCCTCCACTTT.

The chain is built from TRBV7-6 and TRBJ1-4; 7 positions match TRBD1. The CDR3 spans 14 residues. Germline values: CDR1 SGHVS, CDR2 FNYEAQ. V was clipped by 5 bases and J by 5 bases; unmatched bases: 5. The CDR3 nucleotides are TGTGCCAGCAGCCGTGACAGGGCGAATGAAAAACTGTTTTTT. Its translation: CASSRDRANEKLFF.

This sequence joins TRBV9 and TRBJ2-7; 9 bases match TRBD1. V shed 0 bases and J 2 bases; nucleotides not matched to a gene: 6. The CDR3 is made up of 16 amino acids. Germline V lookup: CDR1 SGDLS, CDR2 YYNGEE. The CDR3 region is CASSVGGQGSAYEQYF. The CDR3 DNA sequence: TGTGCCAGCAGCGTAGGAGGACAGGGGAGCGCCTACGAGCAGTACTTC.

The chain carries TRBV7-9 and TRBJ2-5; TRBD2 matches at 11 bases. TRBJ2-7 matches the DNA end more closely, so the J call is doubtful. The germline CDR1 and CDR2 sequences are SEHNR and FQNEAQ (reference sequence). The CDR3 extends over 16 amino acids. The CDR3: CASSWELAGDRYEQYF. The CDR3, as DNA: TGTGCCAGCAGCTGGGAACTAGCGGGGGATCGCTACGAGCAGTACTTC.

V gene TRBV11-2 combines with J gene TRBJ1-1; 7 bases fit TRBD1. The CDR3 is 13 amino acids. V gave up 4 bases and J gave up 5 bases; unmatched junction bases: 4. The germline CDR1 and CDR2 sequences are SGHAT and FQNNGV. The CDR3 sequence: CASSSFRGTEAFF. For the CDR3, the DNA is TGTGCCAGCAGCTCATTCAGGGGGACTGAAGCTTTCTTT. The full variable domain, with the rest looked up from reference TRBV11-2 and TRBJ1-1, is EAGVAQSPRYKIIEKRQSVAFWCNPISGHATLYWYQQILGQGPKLLIQFQNNGVVDDSQLPKDRFSAERLKGVDSTLKIQPAKLEDSAVYLCASSSFRGTEAFFGQGTRLTVV.

This clone was observed a few times. The chain links TRBV4-1 to TRBJ2-4; 11 nucleotides match TRBD1. The trim removed 0 bases at V and 2 bases at J, leaving 3 bases unmatched. This CDR3 spans 17 amino acids. Germline CDR1 and CDR2: MGHRA and YSYEKL. The CDR3 loop is CASSQDWTGGPKNIQYF. The CDR3 coding sequence is TGCGCCAGCAGCCAAGATTGGACAGGGGGCCCCAAAAACATTCAGTACTTC.

This rearrangement joins TRBV11-1 to TRBJ2-1, with 7 bases fitting TRBD2. The ends lost 3 bases at V and 4 bases at J; junction bases unmatched: 9. Germline CDR1 reads SGHAT; CDR2 reads FQDESV (reference sequence). The CDR3 consists of 16 residues. CDR3 sequence (DNA): TGTGCCAGCAGCTTGGATGGGCGGGGGATTTACAATGAGCAGTTCTTC. Encoded protein: CASSLDGRGIYNEQFF.

The chain links TRBV1 to TRBJ2-7; the D call TRBD1 from the table was never checked on the DNA. TRBV1 is a pseudogene segment. This CDR3 has 15 amino acids. The CDR3 protein is CTSSQYRGFFYEQYF. The DNA of the CDR3 is TGCACCAGCAGCCAATACAGGGGATTCTTCTACGAGCAGTACTTC.

This clone has only a few counts. The chain combines TRBV6-1 with TRBJ2-3, with D perhaps matching TRBD2 (6 bases). Germline V gene sequence: CDR1 MNHNS, CDR2 SASEGT. V dropped 2 bases and J dropped 6 bases, with 12 bases sitting between them. This CDR3 is built from 14 residues. CDR3: CASSESRGWDTQYF. Written as DNA, the CDR3 is TGTGCCAGCAGTGAATCTCGGGGGTGGGATACGCAGTATTTT.

The rearrangement joins TRBV5-1 to TRBJ1-1, with a weak D call TRBD1 (5 bases). The CDR3 is 17 amino acids. Trimming cost V 7 bases and J 5 bases, with 27 bases left between them. Looked up from germline, CDR1 is SGHRS and CDR2 is YFSETQ. CDR3 loop: CASSLWWDQGAGTEAFF. CDR3 nucleotides: TGCGCCAGCTCGCTATGGTGGGACCAAGGAGCGGGAACTGAAGCTTTCTTT. Drawing the rest from reference TRBV5-1 and TRBJ1-1, the complete variable domain is KAGVTQTPRYLIKTRGQQVTLSCSPISGHRSVSWYQQTPGQGLQFLFEYFSETQRNKGNFPGRFSGRQFSNSRSEMNVSTLELGDSALYLCASSLWWDQGAGTEAFFGQGTRLTVV.

The V gene is TRBV6-5, the J gene TRBJ1-2; a possible D gene is TRBD1 (5 bases). The CDR3 is made up of 14 amino acids. Germline V gene lookup returns CDR1 MNHEY and CDR2 SVGAGI. The V gene lost 0 bases and the J gene lost 7 bases, with 12 bases spanning the gap. The CDR3 DNA sequence: TGTGCCAGCAGTTACTCGGGAGGGGTCCGTGGCTACACCTTC. Its translation is CASSYSGGVRGYTF.

J is TRBJ1-3 and V is TRBV6-1, with 7 bases fitting TRBD1. Germline CDR1 and CDR2: MNHNS and SASEGT. The CDR3 spans 13 residues. Losses at the gene ends were 1 base for V and 8 bases for J; bases not matched to a gene: 2. CDR3 nucleotide sequence: TGTGCCAGCAGTGAAGGGAGGGGGCACACCATATATTTT. Translation gives CASSEGRGHTIYF.

The V and J genes are TRBV19 and TRBJ2-7; 9 nucleotides agree with TRBD1. CDR1 and CDR2 from the germline V gene are LNHDA and SQIVND (reference sequence). The length of the CDR3 is 15 residues. The J segment lost 5 bases and the V segment lost 4 bases, leaving 9 bases of the junction unmatched. In DNA form, the CDR3 reads TGTGCCAGTAGTAAAACAGGGGGCGCTTTTAACGAGCAGTACTTC. Residues: CASSKTGGAFNEQYF.

The rearrangement uses TRBV11-3 and TRBJ2-1, with a tentative D call TRBD1 (6 bases). The CDR3 length is 14 residues. Trimming took 3 bases from V and 8 from J, leaving 14 bases between them. From germline, CDR1 is SGHNT and CDR2 YENEEA. The CDR3 DNA reads as TGTGCCAGCAGCTTGGGTCAGGGGATCGATGAGCAGTTCTTC. Translating it yields CASSLGQGIDEQFF.

The rearrangement links TRBV19 to TRBJ1-2, with D maybe TRBD1 (5 bases). This CDR3 has 11 residues. In germline, CDR1 is LNHDA, CDR2 SQIVND (reference sequence). V was shortened by 7 bases and J by 3 bases, with 6 bases between the two germline ends. CDR3 sequence reads: CASTGYYGYTF. The CDR3 DNA reads TGTGCCAGTACAGGGTACTATGGCTACACCTTC.

The table lists this clone with a few counts. V is TRBV7-3 and J is TRBJ2-1, with a tentative D call TRBD1 (6 bases). CDR1 and CDR2 (germline): SGHTA, FQGTGA. Trimming left V 5 bases short and J 1 base short, with 12 bases between. The CDR3 loop spans 15 amino acids. This CDR3 reads CASSQGKVSYNEQFF. CDR3 DNA: TGTGCCAGCAGCCAGGGGAAGGTGTCCTACAATGAGCAGTTCTTC.

The V gene is TRBV2, the J gene TRBJ1-1; 7 bases align to TRBD1. CDR1 is SNHLY, CDR2 FYNNEI, per germline. Germline trimming cut 6 bases from V and 0 bases from J; bases unmatched to any gene: 4. There are 14 residues in the CDR3. This CDR3 is CASSLGQLNTEAFF. CDR3 coding DNA: TGTGCCAGCAGCCTGGGACAGTTGAACACTGAAGCTTTCTTT.

This chain links TRBV4-1 with TRBJ1-2, with no clear D. The ends were cut back, 3 bases at V and 3 bases at J, with 17 bases in the middle. This CDR3 region has 16 residues. CDR1 is MGHRA, CDR2 YSYEKL, per germline. CDR3 in DNA: TGCGCCAGCAGCCATCGCCCTGAGGACGGGGACTATGGCTACACCTTC. Its translation: CASSHRPEDGDYGYTF.